This entry concerns a single TCR beta chain. Original handling: Amplification with reference gene primers provided the estimates of nucleated cell counts. The table came from immunoSEQ multiplex PCR; TCRdb's copy has only in-frame clones and leaves some out. V and J calls and clone size follow that table, whereas D and trimming were derived from the DNA. Of hundreds of thousands of clones in the sample, roughly 80% were seen once. This record comes from a study of blood T cell repertoires in COVID-19. Study-level information: Sample material is recorded as cDNA or gDNA derived from T cells, B-cell-depleted T cells, or PBMCs.

CDR1 is SGDLS and CDR2 is YYNGEE in the germline V gene. The CDR3 runs to 18 residues. V was shortened by 1 base and J by 7 bases, with 24 bases between the two germline ends. The sequence was collected from a middle-aged man who had been exposed to COVID-19. This chain uses TRBV9 with TRBJ2-1; the D gene is possibly TRBD2 (7 bases). Sequenced material: PBMCs or T cells enriched from blood (not recorded which). The CDR3 DNA is TGTGCCAGCAGCGTACGAGCTAGCGGAACCACTCAGGGGAATGAGCAGTTCTTC. The encoded protein is CASSVRASGTTQGNEQFF.